This T cell receptor beta chain was sequenced for a study of CD8+ T cells in alopecia areata. Looking at the study overall: Among treated patients, oral tofacitinib was administered at 5 to 10 mg twice daily. Notes on the study in general: Sequenced scalp T cells also include alphabeta T cells resident in normal skin.

Turning to this clone: The antigen remains undetermined.

CDR1 is GTSNPN and CDR2 is SVGIG in the germline V gene (reference sequence). The CDR3 is made up of 13 amino acids. V shed 5 bases and J shed 3 bases, with 14 bases lying between them. It was cDNA, reverse transcribed from extracted RNA, that served as the sequencing template. Sequenced by immunoSEQ multiplex PCR; TCRdb stores in-frame clones only, minus some. This sample has under 85,000 clones; roughly 44% occur once, and the top ten carry approximately 18%. This receptor was obtained from a human donor with alopecia areata. The V call is TRBV30, the J call TRBJ2-7, with D perhaps TRBD1 (7 bases). Sequencing used CD8+ T cells sorted from blood, obtained at week 0. Written as DNA, the CDR3 is TGTGCCTGGGGCGGGACAGTGATCTACGAGCAGTACTTC. Amino acids: CAWGGTVIYEQYF.